Shown below are 5 T cell receptor beta chains from a single sample sequenced in a study of CD8+ T cells in alopecia areata (dated by TCRdb to the late 2010s). Library prep was done by the immunoSEQ multiplex PCR assay. RNA was extracted from all samples and reverse transcribed into cDNA, which served as template for TCR sequencing. In its TCRdb copy, this immuneACCESS table keeps in-frame sequences only and misses some clones. Where compared with another copy, unresolved V genes explain less than half of these, and the others have no known cause. Here the sample has about 130,000 clones; approximately 49% occur a single time. In total, the top ten clones hold around 20% of the sample. The label giving this sample's time point can be read as: baseline before oral tofacitinib. The sequenced sample was CD8+ T cells sorted from blood, obtained at week 0. These receptors all stem from a human donor with alopecia areata.

This clone came up a few times. The chain links TRBV14 to TRBJ1-4; D gene unclear. The CDR3 loop spans 14 amino acids. The germline V and J ends were trimmed by 3 bases and 4 bases, with 9 bases remaining between them. Germline lookup yields CDR1 SGHDN and CDR2 FVKESK. The CDR3 protein is CASSHGQFNEKLFF. The DNA of the CDR3 is TGTGCCAGCAGCCATGGGCAGTTTAATGAAAAACTGTTTTTT.

To note about this clone: A much larger clonotype is one base distant, so this may be a read error. The rearrangement uses TRBV9 and TRBJ2-3, with 12 bases aligning to TRBD2. The ends lost 3 bases at V and 1 base at J; junction bases unmatched: 0. The CDR3 extends over 15 amino acids. CDR1 and CDR2 from the germline V gene are SGDLS and YYNGEE. CDR3 sequence: CASSGLAGGTDTQYF. The CDR3 nucleotides are TGTGCCAGCAGCGGACTAGCGGGGGGCACAGATACGCAGTATTTT.

This clone has only a few counts. The chain uses TRBV15 and TRBJ2-5; maybe TRBD2 (5 bases). Looked up from germline, CDR1 is LNHNV and CDR2 is YYDKDF (reference sequence). V was trimmed by 6 bases and J by 4 bases, leaving 21 bases between them. The CDR3 consists of 16 residues. Here the CDR3 DNA reads TGTGCCACCAGGCGGCCGGGCCCCGGAGGAAGAGAGACCCAGTACTTC. This sequence encodes CATRRPGPGGRETQYF.

This clone was seen a handful of times. The rearrangement links TRBV7-4 to TRBJ2-3; 9 nucleotides line up with TRBD1. The CDR3 is 14 residues long. Germline V gives CDR1 SGHVT, CDR2 SQSDAQ. V lost 3 bases to trimming and J lost 4 bases; unmatched junction nucleotides: 2. The CDR3 region is CASSFTGGPDTQYF. In DNA form, the CDR3 reads TGTGCCAGCAGCTTTACAGGGGGCCCAGATACGCAGTATTTT. Based on the CDR3 plus reference TRBV7-4 and TRBJ2-3, the full variable domain is GAGVSQSPRYKVAKRGRDVALRCDSISGHVTLYWYRQTLGQGSEVLTYSQSDAQRDKSGRPSGRFSAERPERSVSTLKIQRTEQGDSAVYLCASSFTGGPDTQYFGPGTRLTVL.

The rearrangement uses TRBV27 and TRBJ2-1; 7 bases are shared with TRBD1. CDR3 length equals 15 residues. V trimming: 5 bases; J trimming: 4 bases; junction bases outside the gene matches: 8. Germline CDR1 is MNHEY and CDR2 is SMNVEV (reference sequence). The CDR3 reads CASSARDSRYNEQFF. The CDR3 DNA follows: TGTGCCAGCAGTGCTCGGGACAGCCGATACAATGAGCAGTTCTTC.